The 30 T cell receptor beta chains below come from one sample, sequenced in a study of blood T cells in healthy people across ages. Primers used in a second PCR of about 6 to 11 cycles were a sample-barcoded 5' primer and a J-beta primer mix. TCRdb processed the 5' RACE reads anew with MiXCR; each CDR3 protein has one entry. The table has hundreds of thousands of distinct CDR3 sequences, more than 20% seen once. The same sample was also studied in work on T cells of mothers and their children.

Sequencing input: blood. The receptors derive from a boy aged 10-17 years in good health.

The chain is built from TRBV2 and TRBJ2-2; D uncertain. The germline V gene encodes CDR1 SNHLY and CDR2 FYNNEI. Trimming took 5 bases from V and 1 from J, leaving 17 bases between them. The CDR3 runs 17 residues. This chain's CDR3 is CASSQVPPGENTGELFF. The CDR3, as DNA: TGTGCCAGCAGTCAGGTTCCGCCAGGAGAGAACACCGGGGAGCTGTTTTTT. The variable domain in full, with the rest retrieved from reference TRBV2 and TRBJ2-2, is EPEVTQTPSHQVTQMGQEVILRCVPISNHLYFYWYRQILGQKVEFLVSFYNNEISEKSEIFDDQFSVERPDGSNFTLKIRSTKLEDSAMYFCASSQVPPGENTGELFFGEGSRLTVL.

This clonotype has just a few counts. This CDR3 reads CASSSGGSNTEAFF. Written as DNA, the CDR3 is TGCGCCAGCAGTTCGGGGGGCTCGAACACTGAAGCTTTCTTT. The J gene is TRBJ1-1, the V gene TRBV5-1; TRBD1 might be the D (6 bases). Germline V gene data show CDR1 as SGHRS and CDR2 as YFSETQ. This CDR3 contains 14 residues. Trimming shortened V by 5 bases and J by 1 base, and 12 bases separated the two germline ends.

This clonotype was seen a handful of times. V is TRBV29-1 and J is TRBJ2-5; TRBD2 aligns across 11 bases. From germline, CDR1 is SQVTM and CDR2 ANQGSEA. This CDR3 region has 15 residues. Losses at the gene ends were 6 bases for V and 3 bases for J; bases not matched to a gene: 9. The chain's CDR3 is CSVKTSGMVKETQYF. The CDR3 bases are TGCAGCGTAAAGACTAGCGGGATGGTGAAAGAGACCCAGTACTTC. Full variable domain (outside the CDR3, taken from reference TRBV29-1 and TRBJ2-5): SAVISQKPSRDICQRGTSLTIQCQVDSQVTMMFWYRQQPGQSLTLIATANQGSEATYESGFVIDKFPISRPNLTFSTLTVSNMSPEDSSIYLCSVKTSGMVKETQYFGPGTRLLVL.

This chain joins TRBV6-6 and TRBJ2-7, with no clear D. The CDR3 contains 14 residues. Trimming shortened V by 2 bases and J by 13 bases, and 21 bases separated the two germline ends. In germline, CDR1 is MNHNY, CDR2 SVGAGI (reference sequence). This CDR3 reads CASSYRICATLLYF. The CDR3 DNA sequence: TGTGCCAGCAGTTACAGAATTTGCGCGACCTTGCTATACTTC.

V is TRBV7-3 and J is TRBJ2-1; D possibly corresponds to TRBD2 (6 bases). The CDR3 extends over 15 amino acids. Germline V gives CDR1 SGHTA, CDR2 FQGTGA. V was pared by 0 bases and J by 4 bases, with 10 bases between. CDR3 amino acids: CASSLTGLSYNEQFF. The DNA of the CDR3 is TGTGCCAGCAGCTTAACTGGACTATCATACAATGAGCAGTTCTTC.

The V and J genes are TRBV7-9 and TRBJ2-5; 8 bases are shared with TRBD1. The DNA end favors TRBJ2-7, so the J call may be wrong. Germline V CDR1 and CDR2: SEHNR, FQNEAQ (reference sequence). This CDR3 spans 15 amino acids. The CDR3 bases are TGTGCCAGCAGCTTAGGCCAGGGGGCGAACCACGAGCAGTACTTC. This encodes CASSLGQGANHEQYF.

The chain recombines TRBV15 with TRBJ2-2; TRBD1 agrees at 7 bases. Looked up from germline, CDR1 is LNHNV and CDR2 is YYDKDF (reference sequence). J gave up 4 bases and V 1 base, and 6 bases lay outside the gene matches. The CDR3 loop spans 16 amino acids. In DNA form, the CDR3 reads TGTGCCACCAGCAGAGCGGGGACAGACATCACCGGGGAGCTGTTTTTT. It translates to CATSRAGTDITGELFF. Drawing the rest from reference TRBV15 and TRBJ2-2, the complete variable domain is DAMVIQNPRYQVTQFGKPVTLSCSQTLNHNVMYWYQQKSSQAPKLLFHYYDKDFNNEADTPDNFQSRRPNTSFCFLDIRSPGLGDTAMYLCATSRAGTDITGELFFGEGSRLTVL.

This clonotype has more than one count but fewer than ten. The J gene is TRBJ2-7, the V gene TRBV20-1, with 11 bases that match TRBD2. The CDR3 is 15 amino acids. The germline CDR1 and CDR2 sequences are DFQATT and SNEGSKA (reference sequence). The V segment lost 0 bases and the J segment 2 bases; nucleotides outside the gene matches: 3. CDR3: CSARDMGLAAYEQYF. CDR3 sequence (DNA): TGCAGTGCTAGAGATATGGGACTAGCGGCCTACGAGCAGTACTTC.

This CDR3 reads CASSLSDRGNEKLFF. CDR3 DNA sequence: TGTGCCAGCAGCCTCTCGGACAGGGGTAATGAAAAACTGTTTTTT. The chain couples TRBV16 to TRBJ1-4, with TRBD1 matching 9 bases. The V gene end was trimmed by 4 bases and the J gene end by 4 bases; junction bases not matched to a gene: 4. CDR3 length equals 15 residues. CDR1 is KGHSY and CDR2 is FQNENV in the germline V gene.

This rearrangement joins TRBV10-3 to TRBJ1-2; no definite D call. Trimming removed 9 bases at V and 2 bases at J, with 10 bases between. CDR3 length equals 12 residues. Germline values: CDR1 ENHRY, CDR2 SYGVKD. CDR3 in DNA: TGTGCCATAGGTGGAGACAACTATGGCTACACCTTC. Translating gives CAIGGDNYGYTF.

This clonotype was found a few times. The gene calls are TRBV29-1 and TRBJ1-4; 11 nucleotides line up with TRBD1. Germline lookup yields CDR1 SQVTM and CDR2 ANQGSEA. The CDR3 spans 14 residues. J was trimmed by 7 bases and V by 2 bases; bases with no gene match: 3. The CDR3 nucleotides read TGCAGCGTTGAAAGGACAGGGGGCAGTGAAAAACTGTTTTTT. As protein: CSVERTGGSEKLFF.

V gene TRBV27 combines with J gene TRBJ2-7; 8 bases align to TRBD1. With V trimmed by 8 bases and J by 4 bases, 10 bases remained unmatched. CDR3 length equals 14 residues. The germline CDR1 and CDR2 sequences are MNHEY and SMNVEV (reference sequence). The CDR3 DNA reads TGTGCCAGCTCCCGGACAGGGACCCCGTACGAGCAGTACTTC. Residues: CASSRTGTPYEQYF.

The J gene is TRBJ1-5, the V gene TRBV2, with a possible D match to TRBD1 (5 bases). CDR3 length equals 12 residues. CDR1 and CDR2 from the germline V gene are SNHLY and FYNNEI. The V end lost 6 bases, the J end lost 7 bases, and 10 bases lay between the germline ends. CDR3 DNA sequence: TGTGCCAGCAGGGGGGTAGGGCAGCCCCAGCATTTT. Translation gives CASRGVGQPQHF.

The genes are TRBV6-2 or TRBV6-3 and TRBJ2-7; D is ambiguous. Trimming cost V 1 base and J 7 bases, with 8 bases left between them. The CDR3 spans 12 residues. Germline V gene data show CDR1 as MNHEY and CDR2 as SVGEGT. The DNA for the CDR3 is TGTGCCAGCAGTTACTTGGGCAGAGAGCAGTACTTC. Translating it yields CASSYLGREQYF.

The rearrangement uses TRBV20-1 and TRBJ2-7; D remains unclear. Per the germline V gene, CDR1 is DFQATT and CDR2 is SNEGSKA (reference sequence). V was clipped by 0 bases and J by 4 bases, with 7 bases between them. CDR3 size: 12 residues. The CDR3 protein is CSARDPQYEQYF. Here the CDR3 DNA reads TGCAGTGCTAGAGATCCCCAGTACGAGCAGTACTTC.

This clonotype was seen at least ten times. This chain links TRBV11-2 with TRBJ2-5; either TRBD1 or TRBD2 may supply D (5 bases each). Trimming left V 1 base short and J 2 bases short, with 8 bases between. This CDR3 has 14 amino acids. Germline CDR1 SGHAT, CDR2 FQNNGV. CDR3 residues: CASSLAGTQETQYF. Here the CDR3 DNA reads TGTGCCAGCAGCTTAGCCGGGACGCAAGAGACCCAGTACTTC.

This clonotype was seen only a few times. The chain combines TRBV28 with TRBJ1-2; D uncertain. The CDR3 spans 15 residues. The V gene's germline CDR1 is MDHEN and CDR2 SYDVKM. The ends were cut back, 3 bases at V and 8 bases at J, with 19 bases in the middle. The CDR3 DNA is TGTGCCAGCAGTTTGGAACCCAGTTCCCCCTGGGGCTACACCTTC. Translated, it gives CASSLEPSSPWGYTF.

This sequence joins TRBV27 and TRBJ1-6; no clear D gene. The CDR3 runs 13 residues. Germline loops: CDR1 MNHEY, CDR2 SMNVEV (reference sequence). V was shortened by 2 bases and J by 8 bases, with 7 bases between the two germline ends. The CDR3 is CASSLMVDSPLHF. CDR3 in DNA: TGTGCCAGCAGTTTAATGGTGGATTCACCCCTCCACTTT.

The chain has TRBV9 and TRBJ1-4; D possibly corresponds to TRBD1 (5 bases). Germline loops: CDR1 SGDLS, CDR2 YYNGEE. Trimming removed 6 bases at V and 3 bases at J, with 12 bases between. The CDR3 is made up of 14 amino acids. CDR3 bases: TGTGCCAGCACCCAAGGGACCGCTAATGAAAAACTGTTTTTT. Its protein product is CASTQGTANEKLFF.

The chain couples TRBV12-3 or TRBV12-4 to TRBJ1-5, with 7 bases that match TRBD1. The CDR3 extends over 13 amino acids. V dropped 8 bases and J dropped 5; count of bases not matched to a gene: 6. CDR3 DNA: TGTGCCAGCGGACAGGACCCAGATCAGCCCCAGCATTTT. This codes for CASGQDPDQPQHF.

This clonotype was detected only a few times. J is TRBJ1-6 and V is TRBV28; D is unclear. Trimming removed 6 bases at V and 4 bases at J, with 10 bases between. Germline CDR1 is MDHEN and CDR2 is SYDVKM. The CDR3 runs 14 residues. For the CDR3, the DNA is TGTGCCAGCAGCTTAAAAGGGTATAATTCACCCCTCCACTTT. Its protein is CASSLKGYNSPLHF.

The chain couples TRBV20-1 to TRBJ2-3; D may be TRBD1 (6 bases). CDR3 length equals 14 residues. Trimming removed 2 bases at V and 4 bases at J, with 13 bases between. CDR1 is DFQATT, CDR2 SNEGSKA, per germline (reference sequence). The CDR3 sequence: CSARPRGGADTQYF. The CDR3, as DNA: TGCAGTGCTAGACCCAGGGGCGGCGCAGATACGCAGTATTTT.

This chain connects TRBV6-2 or TRBV6-3 to TRBJ2-1, with D unresolved. Germline CDR1 reads MNHEY; CDR2 reads SVGEGT. Trimming stripped 2 bases from V and 4 bases from J, with 3 bases between. CDR3 length equals 12 residues. CDR3 bases: TGTGCCAGCAGTTACCAGTACAATGAGCAGTTCTTC. Amino acids: CASSYQYNEQFF.

This clonotype was seen more than once but under ten times. This chain links TRBV4-3 with TRBJ2-5, with D maybe TRBD2 (7 bases). The closer fit of TRBJ2-7 to the DNA end suggests the J call may be wrong. In germline, CDR1 is LGHNA, CDR2 YSLEER. This CDR3 region has 15 residues. As DNA, the CDR3 is TGCGCCAGCAGCCAATTGCCTAGGGGGGGCTACGAGCAGTACTTC. This sequence encodes CASSQLPRGGYEQYF.

A few counts support this clonotype. The chain joins TRBV5-1 to TRBJ2-3, with TRBD2 as a possible D gene (5 bases). Germline CDR1 reads SGHRS; CDR2 reads YFSETQ. V was trimmed by 3 bases and J by 1 base, leaving 15 bases between them. This CDR3 is built from 16 residues. Here the CDR3 DNA reads TGCGCCAGCAGCTGGGCCCGGGGAGAGGGCACAGATACGCAGTATTTT. Amino acid sequence: CASSWARGEGTDTQYF.

This clonotype has only a few counts. The rearrangement joins TRBV7-9 to TRBJ1-4; D gene ambiguous. This CDR3 contains 15 residues. Trimming removed 2 bases at V and 2 bases at J, with 9 bases between. Germline V CDR1 and CDR2: SEHNR, FQNEAQ (reference sequence). The CDR3 nucleotides read TGTGCCAGCAGCTTACTCCAGACCACTAATGAAAAACTGTTTTTT. It translates to CASSLLQTTNEKLFF.

The V gene is TRBV6-5, the J gene TRBJ1-1; D may be TRBD1 (5 bases). CDR3 length: 15 amino acids. Germline lookup yields CDR1 MNHEY and CDR2 SVGAGI. The germline V and J ends were trimmed by 0 bases and 6 bases, with 14 bases remaining between them. The CDR3 bases are TGTGCCAGCAGTTACTCCCAGGGAGCGGGCGCTGAAGCTTTCTTT. Translation: CASSYSQGAGAEAFF.

Here the CDR3 reads CASRFRTVSYEQYF. CDR3 nucleotide sequence: TGTGCCAGCAGATTCCGGACAGTTTCCTACGAGCAGTACTTC. The chain combines TRBV28 with TRBJ2-5; tentative D call: TRBD1 (6 bases). The DNA end is more similar to TRBJ2-7, so the J call may be wrong. CDR1 is MDHEN and CDR2 is SYDVKM in the germline V gene. CDR3 length: 14 amino acids.

This clonotype was picked up a small number of times. The V and J genes are TRBV6-1 and TRBJ2-5; the D is unclear. Trimming took off 7 bases at V and 5 bases at J, with 14 bases between the two ends. CDR3 length: 13 residues. CDR1 MNHNS and CDR2 SASEGT come from the germline V gene. The CDR3 DNA is TGTGCCAGCACCAACCCGGGTCAGGAGACCCAGTACTTC. Its translation: CASTNPGQETQYF.

This clonotype has more than one count but fewer than ten. V usage is TRBV20-1 and J usage is TRBJ1-5, with D possibly matching TRBD1 (6 bases). The CDR3 runs to 12 residues. V lost 5 bases and J lost 7, with 12 bases in between. Germline V gene lookup returns CDR1 DFQATT and CDR2 SNEGSKA (reference sequence). CDR3 in DNA: TGCAGTGCTTCCAGGGGAGGCCAGCCCCAGCATTTT. Amino acids: CSASRGGQPQHF.